This T cell receptor beta chain was retrieved from a study of blood T cell repertoires in COVID-19. Study details: Acute and convalescent COVID-19 samples came from the United States, Italy and Spain. Sample material is recorded as cDNA or gDNA derived from T cells, B-cell-depleted T cells, or PBMCs.

Original processing methods: Reference gene primers were amplified, and this amplification served to estimate nucleated cell counts. Only in-frame clones appear in the TCRdb table, and some are missing; sequencing was by immunoSEQ multiplex PCR. Clonal size and the V and J genes are those of that table, whereas D and trimming came from the DNA. Of 150,000 to 200,000 clones in the sample, over 75% were seen once. V dropped 10 bases and J dropped 9 bases, with 15 bases sitting between them. CDR3 length: 11 amino acids. From germline, CDR1 is LGHDT and CDR2 YNNKEL (reference sequence). Specimen: peripheral blood. This TCR derives from a woman older than 75 with acute or convalescent COVID-19. This rearrangement joins TRBV3-1 (or the pseudogene TRBV3-2) to TRBJ1-1; D might be TRBD1 (6 bases). The CDR3 here is CATRLGGQAFF. The CDR3 nucleotides are TGTGCCACCCGGTTGGGGGGGCAAGCTTTCTTT.